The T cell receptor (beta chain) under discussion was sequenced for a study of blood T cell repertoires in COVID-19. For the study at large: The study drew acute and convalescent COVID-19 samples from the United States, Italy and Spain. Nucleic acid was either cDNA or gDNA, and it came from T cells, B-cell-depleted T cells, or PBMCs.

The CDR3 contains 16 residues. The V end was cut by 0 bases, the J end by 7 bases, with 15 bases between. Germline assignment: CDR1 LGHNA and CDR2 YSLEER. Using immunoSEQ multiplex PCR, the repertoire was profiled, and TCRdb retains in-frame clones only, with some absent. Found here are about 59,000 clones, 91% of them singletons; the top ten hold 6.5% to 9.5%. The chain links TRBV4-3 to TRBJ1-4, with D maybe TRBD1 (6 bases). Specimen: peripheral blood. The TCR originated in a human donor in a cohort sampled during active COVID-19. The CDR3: CASSQEGGTGSEKLFF. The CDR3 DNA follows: TGCGCCAGCAGCCAAGAAGGAGGTACAGGGAGTGAAAAACTGTTTTTT.